The 11 T cell receptor beta chains below come from one sample, sequenced in a study of blood T cell repertoires in COVID-19. Repertoires were generated with immunoSEQ multiplex PCR, while TCRdb's copy carries only in-frame clones and drops some. The data show about 210,000 clones, roughly 82% seen once. The source material was peripheral blood. Receptor source: a woman in her thirties or forties with acute or convalescent COVID-19.

In this sample, this clone turned up once. This chain joins TRBV15 and TRBJ2-2; TRBD2 is a possible D gene (6 bases). The CDR3 is 14 residues long. V lost 2 bases to trimming and J lost 6 bases, with 10 bases between them. In germline, CDR1 is LNHNV, CDR2 YYDKDF (reference sequence). CDR3 bases: TGTGCCACCAGCAGACAGGGAGGTGCCGGGGAGCTGTTTTTT. The encoded protein is CATSRQGGAGELFF.

This clone was counted ten times or more. The gene calls are TRBV19 and TRBJ1-2; 11 nucleotides agree with TRBD1. V shed 3 bases, J shed 5 bases, and the junction held 11 bases outside the gene matches. This CDR3 spans 17 amino acids. The V gene's germline CDR1 is LNHDA and CDR2 SQIVND (reference sequence). CDR3 loop: CASSIQGQGAIRYGYTF. The CDR3 DNA reads TGTGCCAGTAGTATTCAAGGACAGGGGGCGATTCGTTATGGCTACACCTTC.

This clone is a singleton in its sample. The chain is built from TRBV24-1 and TRBJ1-1; D perhaps matches TRBD1 (6 bases). The germline V gene has CDR1 KGHDR and CDR2 SFDVKD. V was cut by 7 bases and J by 1 base, with 15 bases left in between. CDR3 size: 15 residues. CDR3 sequence reads: CATRDSGHPNTEAFF. The CDR3 DNA reads TGTGCCACCAGAGACTCGGGACACCCGAACACTGAAGCTTTCTTT.

The chain links TRBV4-2 to TRBJ2-3; 7 positions match TRBD2. This CDR3 is built from 15 residues. With V trimmed by 5 bases and J by 0 bases, 5 bases remained unmatched. From germline, CDR1 is LGHNA and CDR2 YNFKEQ. CDR3 DNA: TGTGCCAGCAGCTCCGAGCGGGGTAGCACAGATACGCAGTATTTT. Its translation is CASSSERGSTDTQYF.

This clone turned up a few times. The chain combines TRBV30 with TRBJ2-2; D possibly corresponds to TRBD1 (5 bases). Germline CDR1 reads GTSNPN; CDR2 reads SVGIG (reference sequence). CDR3 length: 15 amino acids. Trimming took off 1 base at V and 1 base at J, with 10 bases between the two ends. Here the CDR3 reads CAWSAKGRNTGELFF. The CDR3 nucleotides are TGTGCCTGGAGTGCGAAGGGGCGGAACACCGGGGAGCTGTTTTTT.

This clone occurred a few times. V is TRBV19 and J is TRBJ1-5, with 10 bases aligning to TRBD1. The ends lost 5 bases at V and 9 bases at J; junction bases unmatched: 22. This CDR3 has 19 residues. Germline V gene data show CDR1 as LNHDA and CDR2 as SQIVND (reference sequence). The CDR3 DNA follows: TGTGCCAGTAGTCCCCCTACCGGGACAGGGGCGACCTCCCGGTGGCCCCAGCATTTT. Its translation: CASSPPTGTGATSRWPQHF.

This rearrangement joins TRBV12-3 or TRBV12-4 to TRBJ2-1; D is perhaps TRBD1 (6 bases). Trimming took off 6 bases at V and 8 bases at J, with 14 bases between the two ends. The CDR3 spans 13 residues. In nucleotides, the CDR3 is TGTGCCAGCAGGAGGGGGTCTAGCCATGAGCAGTTCTTC. This encodes CASRRGSSHEQFF.

The chain recombines TRBV10-1 with TRBJ1-2; D call uncertain. The CDR3 is 10 residues long. V lost 3 bases, J lost 9 bases, and 5 bases lay in between. Looked up from germline, CDR1 is WNHNN and CDR2 is SYGVQD (reference sequence). As DNA, the CDR3 is TGCGCCAGCAGTGACCAGAGCTACACCTTC. Translation gives CASSDQSYTF.

The chain joins TRBV6-6 to TRBJ1-4; TRBD1 is a possible D gene (6 bases). Germline loops: CDR1 MNHNY, CDR2 SVGAGI (reference sequence). CDR3 size: 13 residues. V lost 8 bases and J lost 5, with 12 bases in between. CDR3 residues: CASLDRKNEKLFF. As DNA, the CDR3 is TGTGCCAGCCTCGACAGGAAAAATGAAAAACTGTTTTTT.

This clone appeared once. V is TRBV15 and J is TRBJ2-1; D may be TRBD1 (5 bases). With 1 base removed from V and 7 bases from J, the gap between germline ends came to 14 bases. This CDR3 region has 15 residues. The germline gives CDR1 LNHNV, CDR2 YYDKDF (reference sequence). As DNA, the CDR3 is TGTGCCACCAGCAGAGCAGGGATCTCCTTGAATGAGCAGTTCTTC. Residues: CATSRAGISLNEQFF.

The rearrangement links TRBV15 to TRBJ2-5; D may be TRBD1 (5 bases). In germline, CDR1 is LNHNV, CDR2 YYDKDF (reference sequence). There are 15 residues in the CDR3. V was shortened by 3 bases and J by 1 base, with 12 bases between the two germline ends. The DNA for the CDR3 is TGTGCCACCAGCAGCCCAGGGTTTGGCCAAGAGACCCAGTACTTC. Amino acids: CATSSPGFGQETQYF.